Listed here is a single T cell receptor (beta chain). Its antigen remains unidentified. No quality values exist for individual bases; no much larger clone is one base distant. Using the deep immunoSEQ assay, TCR CDR3 regions were amplified from genomic DNA by multiplex PCR. For each cell subset, the extracted genomic DNA was distributed evenly across all wells of several immunoSEQ 96-well plates, and each plate served as one replicate. For sorted subsets, 150 to 200 ng genomic DNA, equal to about 30,000 T cell genomes, was loaded into each replicate PCR. Purified libraries were measured with a Qubit 3.0 fluorometer, size-checked on a Bioanalyzer 2100, and measured again with the KAPA Library Quantification kit. A separate single-read 150-cycle Illumina NextSeq 550 flow cell was used to sequence each immunoSEQ 96-well plate. The study's processing was this. Because only junctional sequences without quality scores were contained in the immunoSEQ output, filtering matching that applied to full-length reads could not be performed. To assign V/J genes and CDR3, sequences were annotated against IMGT germline references using PyIR, a Python wrapper for IgBLAST v1.9. Reads were removed for weak V/J assignments (E-value above 1e-6), missing CDR3, stop codons, out-of-frame junctions, or ambiguous translated residues. V3J clonotypes were defined as sequences sharing the same inferred V gene, J gene, and CDR3 amino acid sequence. To compute the percentage overlap between repertoires, the number of shared unique clonotypes was divided by the size of the smaller repertoire. Repertoire richness was assessed with RTK rarefaction, the Chao1 estimator, and Recon v2.1 estimates of unobserved clonotypes. Generation probabilities were computed with OLGA for all TCRbeta clonotypes obtained by the gDNA method from a few donors. In its TCRdb copy, this immuneACCESS table keeps in-frame sequences only and misses some clones. Where compared with another copy, unresolved V genes explain less than half of these, and the others have no known cause. V, J and clone size were drawn from that table, and D and trimming were deduced from the DNA. This sample lists 2 million to 3 million clones; 80% to 95% were detected once. Together, the top ten hold around 0.4% of the sample.

This entry comes from a study of shared clonotypes between healthy human individuals (dated by TCRdb to about 2020). About the full investigation: The cohort included a few men and a couple of women between 18 and 49 years of age. Libraries were prepared and TCR repertoires were sequenced by different laboratories using diverse techniques, in order to increase sequencing depth and limit assay-specific biases. Blood TCR repertoires of a handful of healthy adults were deeply sequenced to estimate repertoire size and the extent of clonotype sharing between individuals. Between about 0.85 and 10 billion PBMCs per donor were obtained by leukapheresis. For each donor, CD4 naive and CD4 memory were each run on three plates, CD8 naive on two plates, and CD8 memory on one plate. Broader findings and caveats from the paper: Naive subsets generally had larger estimated clonotype richness than memory subsets. Even with the large sequencing depth, rarefaction of the sorted-subset datasets indicated that sequencing was incomplete. Compared with non-shared clonotypes, clonotypes shared by all four sorted-subset donors had higher generation probabilities. Roughly 5.2% of naive CD4, roughly 3.6% of naive CD8, roughly 2.4% of memory CD4, and over 0.35% of memory CD8 clonotypes were shared across a handful of donors. Only blood was sampled, and tissue TCR repertoires likely differ from those in blood. Based on pairwise subsampling, the degree of clonotype sharing among donors was expected to be affected by sequencing depth. Because the study included only a small number of donors, the genetic and exposure-history diversity represented was limited.

The germline V gene provides CDR1 MNHNS and CDR2 SASEGT. The CDR3 goes from the cysteine to the phenylalanine over 12 residues. Only CDR3 DNA remains: 36 bases, in frame from the first base. The trim is 11 bases for V and 6 bases for J, with a gap of 13 bases between the germline ends. Donors were healthy HIV-negative adults with no recently reported acute infections or vaccinations. Only Caucasian adults living in Nashville, Tennessee, USA were represented among the donors. CD4+ T cells were enriched by magnetic negative selection; naive cells were then positively selected on CD45RA, and the negative fraction formed the memory subset. Blood was obtained by leukapheresis, after which PBMCs were separated by Ficoll-Histopaque density gradient centrifugation and cryopreserved in liquid nitrogen vapor phase. Analytical flow cytometry was used to check the purity and quantity of every magnetically sorted T cell population. Each sorted fraction had its genomic DNA isolated and then quantified by UV absorbance on a Nanodrop 2000c.

The TCR sequence derives from a man younger than 35 in good health. Some clones in this sample may be carry-over from other donors' samples. The chain employs TRBV6-1 and TRBJ2-2; no D gene is confidently identified. Sequenced: naive CD4+ T cells from PBMCs. The label giving this sample's cell subset or site can be read as: CD45RA+ positively selected. DNA sequence: TGTGCCTCTCAAAAGGGCGCCGGGGAGCTGTTTTTT. It translates as CASQKGAGELFF.